This T cell receptor (beta chain) was sequenced for a study of T-cell memory formation after mild COVID-19. Turning to the study itself: There were largely donor-specific TCR clusters.

Study-wide points: CD4/CD8 balance characterized clones contracting day 15 to 85, and CD4+ skew characterized later expanders. Those CD4+ clones that contracted were mainly in CM and EM (CD8+ ones in EMRA).

Regarding this clonotype: The antigen remains undetermined.

TCRdb itself ran the 5' RACE reads through MiXCR, one entry per CDR3 protein. Here the sample spans around 200,000 distinct CDR3 sequences, more than 15% being singletons. The clonotype comes from an adult woman who had mild COVID-19 (a few samples of this study predate the infection). Cell type and time point are not known. Sequences were obtained from PBMCs or a T cell subset sorted from them (not recorded which).

The chain's CDR3 is CASSLTGSSYNSPLHF. The CDR3, as DNA: TGTGCCAGCAGCTTAACAGGGAGCTCCTATAATTCACCCCTCCACTTT. This chain connects TRBV7-3 to TRBJ1-6; D is ambiguous. The CDR3 has 16 residues. The ends were cut back, 0 bases at V and 0 bases at J, with 6 bases in the middle. Germline V gene lookup returns CDR1 SGHTA and CDR2 FQGTGA.